Here is one T cell receptor (beta chain) with its context. Its antigen remains unidentified. These data are taken from a study of cytomegalovirus exposure and HLA in healthy donors. Regarding the study as a whole: A list of 150 to 200 TCR beta chains associated with cytomegalovirus was given. In the 120 or so validation repertoires, just under 95% of cluster scores exceeded 0, per a later analysis. Diagnosis of cytomegalovirus status made by the classifier reportedly showed high specificity and sensitivity.

The assay was immunoSEQ multiplex PCR, and TCRdb's table has in-frame clones only and misses some. There are 120,000 or so clones in the sample; approximately 95% occur only once, and 1.7% lies in the top ten. The ends were cut back, 4 bases at V and 1 base at J, with 19 bases in the middle. Germline V gene sequence: CDR1 SGHNT, CDR2 YENEEA. CDR3 length: 17 amino acids. Input material: PBMCs. The chain has TRBV11-3 and TRBJ1-2; tentative D call: TRBD1 (6 bases). This receptor was identified in a man aged 18 to 29 in good health and CMV-seronegative. The CDR3 spells CASSSPSGDTYNYGYTF. The CDR3 region has the DNA TGTGCCAGCAGCTCTCCCTCAGGGGATACCTATAACTATGGCTACACCTTC.